These 10 T cell receptor beta chains share one sample of origin, sequenced in a study of OX40 agonist ivuxolimab in advanced cancers. TCRdb keeps only in-frame clones here, not all; method: immunoSEQ multiplex PCR. The sample contains approximately 100,000 clones, 75% to 95% of which appear only once. Specimen: CD4+ or CD8+ T cells sorted from blood, collected in a trial of the OX40 agonist ivuxolimab. These receptors came from an adult with an advanced solid tumor such as melanoma, head and neck, liver or kidney cancer.

This rearrangement joins TRBV19 to TRBJ2-2; TRBD1 aligns across 8 bases. The CDR3 is 14 residues long. Germline V gene data show CDR1 as LNHDA and CDR2 as SQIVND (reference sequence). After removal of 9 bases from V and 4 bases from J, the junction contained 7 bases not matched to a gene. CDR3 in DNA: TGTGCCAGCATGCAGGGGGCGCTCACCGGGGAGCTGTTTTTT. Encoded protein: CASMQGALTGELFF.

This chain uses TRBV9 with TRBJ2-7; D is uncertain. The CDR3 has 14 residues. Trimming cost V 0 bases and J 5 bases, with 12 bases left between them. CDR1 SGDLS and CDR2 YYNGEE come from the germline V gene. The CDR3 DNA follows: TGTGCCAGCAGCGTAGCTCCTACGGATGACGAGCAGTACTTC. Protein: CASSVAPTDDEQYF.

The chain employs TRBV5-1 and TRBJ1-2; D gene unclear. The CDR3 loop spans 11 amino acids. CDR1 SGHRS and CDR2 YFSETQ come from the germline V gene. The V and J ends lost 7 bases and 3 bases respectively, with 7 bases between them. The CDR3 loop reads CASGWDYGYTF. As DNA, the CDR3 is TGCGCCAGCGGATGGGACTATGGCTACACCTTC.

The V and J genes are TRBV7-2 and TRBJ2-1, with D hard to call. V was clipped by 0 bases and J by 5 bases, with 5 bases between them. Germline assignment: CDR1 SGHTA and CDR2 FQGNSA. The CDR3 is 13 residues long. Here the CDR3 reads CASSLAWNNEQFF. The CDR3 nucleotides are TGTGCCAGCAGCTTAGCGTGGAACAATGAGCAGTTCTTC.

V usage is TRBV27 and J usage is TRBJ2-1, with a possible D match to TRBD1 (5 bases). The V gene lost 3 bases and the J gene lost 8 bases, with 17 bases spanning the gap. The CDR3 extends over 15 amino acids. Germline CDR1 reads MNHEY; CDR2 reads SMNVEV (reference sequence). CDR3 amino acids: CASSLTDLTGYEQFF. The CDR3 DNA reads as TGTGCCAGCAGTTTGACAGATCTTACAGGATATGAGCAGTTCTTC.

The chain recombines TRBV7-8 with TRBJ1-4; D remains ambiguous. Deletions cut 5 bases from V and 3 bases from J, with 13 bases between. The CDR3 extends over 15 amino acids. In germline, CDR1 is SGHVS, CDR2 FQNEAQ. CDR3 in amino acids: CASSRYIGSNEKLFF. CDR3 nucleotide sequence: TGTGCCAGCAGCCGATACATCGGATCTAATGAAAAACTGTTTTTT.

The J gene is TRBJ2-4, the V gene TRBV6-4, with 8 bases identical to TRBD1. Unmatched junction bases numbered 13, after V lost 8 bases and J lost 4 bases. The V gene's germline CDR1 is MRHNA and CDR2 SNTAGT. The CDR3 runs 16 residues. This chain's CDR3 is CASGSTGGSFKNIQYF. As DNA, the CDR3 is TGTGCCAGCGGGAGCACAGGGGGTTCGTTTAAAAACATTCAGTACTTC.

V usage is TRBV7-2 and J usage is TRBJ2-7, with 12 positions matching TRBD2. The germline V gene has CDR1 SGHTA and CDR2 FQGNSA. The CDR3 extends over 15 amino acids. V lost 4 bases and J lost 3; bases outside the gene matches: 4. In nucleotides, the CDR3 is TGTGCCAGCAGCTCGTGGACTAGCGGGAACTACGAGCAGTACTTC. Amino acid sequence: CASSSWTSGNYEQYF.

The chain links TRBV30 to TRBJ2-3, with 7 bases lining up with TRBD1. The V and J ends lost 3 bases and 2 bases, in that order; junction bases with no gene match: 8. CDR1 GTSNPN and CDR2 SVGIG come from the germline V gene (reference sequence). The CDR3 loop spans 15 amino acids. The CDR3 sequence: CAWRTTGAVTDTQYF. CDR3 nucleotides: TGTGCCTGGAGAACTACAGGGGCCGTCACAGATACGCAGTATTTT.

In this sample, this clone turned up a few times. The chain employs TRBV28 and TRBJ1-4, with 9 bases matching TRBD1. Germline V gene lookup returns CDR1 MDHEN and CDR2 SYDVKM. Trimming removed 5 bases from V and 8 bases from J; junction bases left unmatched: 6. The CDR3 consists of 14 residues. The CDR3 DNA reads as TGTGCCAGCAGTCGGACAGGGGTTGAGGAAAAACTGTTTTTT. As protein: CASSRTGVEEKLFF.